The entry below describes one T cell receptor beta chain. This clonotype was seen a few times. The antigen this receptor binds is unknown. No much larger clone exists at a distance of one base, and base qualities are not known. The source of the sample is a study of T-cell memory formation after mild COVID-19 (dated by TCRdb to the early 2020s). Turning to the overall study: TCR sequence clusters from the two donors were found to be largely donor specific. In a couple of donors, T-cell clones that expanded and contracted after mild COVID-19 were followed by sequencing TCRalpha and TCRbeta repertoires longitudinally. The cohort was made up of two young adult volunteers, one female and one male, who were previously healthy.

The research as a whole found: Clones contracting from day 15 to 85 had balanced CD4/CD8 phenotypes, while a second wave expanding from day 15 to 37 was biased towards CD4+. SARS-CoV-2 specificity of the second-wave clones peaking on day 37 was not confirmed. Some responding clones were detected in pre-infection memory, which suggested that pre-existing cross-reactive memory T cells had joined the SARS-CoV-2 response. Contracting CD4+ clones appeared mostly in the CM and EM memory subsets, whereas CD8+ clones were enriched in EMRA. The study covered only a couple of mild cases, and larger cohorts including severe cases with pre-infection samples were considered necessary.

The data were produced on an Illumina NovaSeq 6000. cDNA libraries for TCRalpha and TCRbeta were prepared by 5'RACE using constant-segment primers, with sample barcodes and unique molecular identifiers added. Trizol reagent was used to extract RNA from every sample. The libraries were amplified in two PCR steps, and the second step added a second sample barcode and Illumina TruSeq adapters. The libraries were sequenced on an Illumina NovaSeq using 2 x 150 bp paired-end reads. The authors' analysis ran thus. The reads were demultiplexed and collapsed into UMI-guided consensus sequences using migec v1.2.7. Using mixcr v2.1.11, the UMI consensuses were aligned to TRA and TRB V and J templates and assembled into clonotypes. Expanded or contracted clonotypes were those called significant by both edgeR and NoisET, with noise models trained on biological replicates. edgeR calls used a false discovery rate-adjusted p below 0.01 and a log2 fold-change threshold of 1. As an exploratory analysis of dynamics, max-normalized trajectories of the 1000 most abundant clonotypes were examined with PCA combined with hierarchical clustering. Separately sequenced CD4+ and CD8+ repertoires were used to assign the CD4 or CD8 phenotype of responding clones. TCRdb reprocessed the public reads (quality trimming at Q25 with fastp, clone calling with MiXCR) and kept in-frame beta chains. Entries are consolidated by CDR3 protein sequence, retaining the most common genes and DNA. The V and J calls, along with clone size, are taken from TCRdb and not from the paper's own processing. The sample includes 120,000 to 150,000 distinct CDR3 sequences, with roughly 19% observed a single time. Of the sample, around 2.5% is held by the ten largest clones.

The CDR1 and CDR2 encoded by the germline V gene (reference sequence) are LGHDT and YNNKEL. There are 14 amino acids in the CDR3, from cysteine to phenylalanine inclusive. Just CDR3 DNA is preserved here, 42 bases in frame from base 1. The junction carries 12 bases between V and J, which are trimmed by 1 base and 6 bases respectively. Ficoll-Paque density gradient centrifugation was used to isolate PBMCs. Source material: PBMCs or a T cell subset sorted from them (not recorded which). The rearrangement joined TRBV3-1 to TRBJ1-2; no D segment can be confidently identified. This receptor was obtained from an adult woman who had mild COVID-19 (a few samples of this study predate the infection). The sample titles of this study are shuffled in the database, so cell type and time point are left out; the donor was told from shared clones. The CDR3: CASSQALAGDGYTF. The DNA sequence is given as TGTGCCAGCAGCCAAGCCCTTGCCGGGGATGGCTACACCTTC.